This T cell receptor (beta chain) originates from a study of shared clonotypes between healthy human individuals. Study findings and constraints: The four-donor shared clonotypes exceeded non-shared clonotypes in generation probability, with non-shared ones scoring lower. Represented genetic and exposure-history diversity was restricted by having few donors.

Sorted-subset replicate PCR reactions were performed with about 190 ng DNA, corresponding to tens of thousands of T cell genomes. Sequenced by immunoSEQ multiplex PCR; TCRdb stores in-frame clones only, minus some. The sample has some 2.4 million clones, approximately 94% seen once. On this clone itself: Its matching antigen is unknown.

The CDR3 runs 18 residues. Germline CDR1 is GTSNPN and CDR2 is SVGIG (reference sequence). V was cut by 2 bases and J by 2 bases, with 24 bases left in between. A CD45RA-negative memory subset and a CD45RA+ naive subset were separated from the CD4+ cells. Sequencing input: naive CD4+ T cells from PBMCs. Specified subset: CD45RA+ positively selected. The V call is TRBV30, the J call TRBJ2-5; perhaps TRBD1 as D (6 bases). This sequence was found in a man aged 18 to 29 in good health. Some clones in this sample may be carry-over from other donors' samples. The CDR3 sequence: CAWSPPGTGLPLQETQYF. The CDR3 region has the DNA TGTGCCTGGAGTCCCCCTGGAACAGGGTTACCCCTTCAAGAGACCCAGTACTTC.